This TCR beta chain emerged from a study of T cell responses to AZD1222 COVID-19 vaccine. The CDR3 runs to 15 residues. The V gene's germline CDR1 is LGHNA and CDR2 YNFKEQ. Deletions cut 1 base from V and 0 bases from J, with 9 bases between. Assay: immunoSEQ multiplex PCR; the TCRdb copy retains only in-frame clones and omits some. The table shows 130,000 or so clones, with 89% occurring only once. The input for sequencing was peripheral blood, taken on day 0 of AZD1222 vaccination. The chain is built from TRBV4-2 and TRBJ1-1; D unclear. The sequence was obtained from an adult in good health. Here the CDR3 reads CASSQGGPMNTEAFF. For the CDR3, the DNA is TGTGCCAGCAGCCAAGGAGGGCCGATGAACACTGAAGCTTTCTTT.